The clone carrying this TCR beta chain showed up just a few times. This entry is derived from a study of response to subunit inactivated influenza vaccine. Trimming removed 6 bases at V and 3 bases at J, with 11 bases between. The CDR3 runs to 13 residues. Per germline, CDR1 ENHRY and CDR2 SYGVKD. TCRdb re-derived calls from the RT-PCR reads in MiXCR, one entry per CDR3 protein. Of some 550,000 distinct CDR3 sequences in the sample, around 25% are singletons; the top ten hold approximately 3%. This same sample was also part of a study on T cells expressing NK-cell markers. That paper notes: UMI-tagged 5'RACE template switching yielded the TCR beta cDNA. Sorted CD3+CD56-NKG2C+, CD3+CD56+NKG2C- and CD3+CD56+NKG2C+ T cells were the source of the TCR beta repertoires. Several experiments added an anti-gamma-delta TCR antibody to sort only alpha-beta TCR T cells.

The sample here was CD4+ T cells sorted from PBMCs, taken 12 days after vaccination. The origin of this receptor is a man aged 45-65 years who received an inactivated influenza vaccine. This chain uses TRBV10-3 with TRBJ2-5; D might be TRBD1 or TRBD2, each matching 5 bases. CDR3 sequence: CAISTRDEETQYF. CDR3 bases: TGTGCCATCAGCACCAGGGACGAAGAGACCCAGTACTTC.